A single sample gave rise to the 6 T cell receptor beta chains below, sequenced in a study of naive and memory T cell subsets. An oligonucleotide containing a UMI was ligated to the 3' end of TCR cDNA. The SP2 primer and nested alpha and beta constant region primers amplified ligated cDNA in four rounds. Each CDR3 protein gets one entry after TCRdb re-called the 5' RACE reads with MiXCR. The table shows about 48,000 distinct CDR3 sequences, with approximately 4.8% occurring only once. Every receptor here comes from a female donor in good health.

This chain links TRBV5-1 with TRBJ2-5; D remains unclear. V dropped 0 bases and J dropped 5 bases, with 14 bases sitting between them. The CDR3 sequence is 15 residues long. Germline V lookup: CDR1 SGHRS, CDR2 YFSETQ. This chain's CDR3 is CASSLAPGFSETQYF. The CDR3 DNA follows: TGCGCCAGCAGCTTGGCTCCCGGGTTCTCGGAGACCCAGTACTTC.

This clonotype was seen many times. The chain uses TRBV29-1 and TRBJ1-4; D is uncertain. V gave up 8 bases and J gave up 7 bases, with 11 bases separating them. Germline V gene lookup returns CDR1 SQVTM and CDR2 ANQGSEA. This CDR3 region has 11 residues. As DNA, the CDR3 is TGCAGCTTTCGGCTCGGTGAAAAACTGTTTTTT. It specifies CSFRLGEKLFF.

This clonotype was seen ten or more times. This chain uses TRBV21-1 with TRBJ2-7; the table's D call, TRBD1, was not checked against the DNA. TRBV21-1 is a pseudogene segment. There are 14 residues in the CDR3. Written as DNA, the CDR3 is TGTGCCAGCAGCAAAGACAGGGAACCCGACGAGCAGTACTTC. It translates to CASSKDREPDEQYF.

This clonotype was seen many times. V and J are TRBV20-1 and TRBJ2-1; TRBD2 matches at 9 bases. V dropped 3 bases and J dropped 1; count of bases not matched to a gene: 7. The CDR3 is 16 residues long. Germline lookup yields CDR1 DFQATT and CDR2 SNEGSKA (reference sequence). The CDR3 spells CSARPSGKRSYNEQFF. The CDR3, as DNA: TGCAGTGCTAGGCCTAGCGGGAAAAGGTCCTACAATGAGCAGTTCTTC.

This chain uses TRBV29-1 with TRBJ2-5, with TRBD1 identical over 7 bases. From germline, CDR1 is SQVTM and CDR2 ANQGSEA. The CDR3 spans 14 residues. CDR3 nucleotides: TGCAGTACCGGATCAGGGACAGCAGAACAGACCCAGTACTTC. Translating gives CSTGSGTAEQTQYF.

This clonotype has ten or more counts. The chain has TRBV5-1 and TRBJ2-1; the D gene is possibly TRBD2 (6 bases). Trimming took off 5 bases at V and 8 bases at J, with 26 bases between the two ends. Germline CDR1 is SGHRS and CDR2 is YFSETQ. The CDR3 is 17 amino acids. CDR3 nucleotide sequence: TGCGCCAGCAGTTTACCCTTCCGACTAGAGGCGAAGGATGAGCAGTTCTTC. Translated, it gives CASSLPFRLEAKDEQFF.